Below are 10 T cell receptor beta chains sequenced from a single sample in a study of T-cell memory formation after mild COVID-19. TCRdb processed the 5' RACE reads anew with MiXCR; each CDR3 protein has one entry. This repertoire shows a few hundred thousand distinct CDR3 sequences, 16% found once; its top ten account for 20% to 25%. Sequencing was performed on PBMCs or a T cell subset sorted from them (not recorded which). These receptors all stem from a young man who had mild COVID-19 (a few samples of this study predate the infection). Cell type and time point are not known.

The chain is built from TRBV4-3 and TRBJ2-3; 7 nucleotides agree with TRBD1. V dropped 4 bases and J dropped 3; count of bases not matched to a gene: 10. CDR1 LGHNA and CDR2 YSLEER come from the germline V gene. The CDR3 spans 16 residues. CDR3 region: CASSPDRVGLTDTQYF. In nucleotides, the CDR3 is TGCGCCAGCAGCCCTGACAGGGTCGGGTTGACAGATACGCAGTATTTT.

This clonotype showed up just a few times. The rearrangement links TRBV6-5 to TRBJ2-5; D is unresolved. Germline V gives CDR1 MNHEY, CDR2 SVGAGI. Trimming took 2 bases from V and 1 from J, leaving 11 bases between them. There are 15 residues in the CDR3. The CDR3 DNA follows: TGTGCCAGCAGTTACGATCGCTTTCGCCAAGAGACCCAGTACTTC. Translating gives CASSYDRFRQETQYF.

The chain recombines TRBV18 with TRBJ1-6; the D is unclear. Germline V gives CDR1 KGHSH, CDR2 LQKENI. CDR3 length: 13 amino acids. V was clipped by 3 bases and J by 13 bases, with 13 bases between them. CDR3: CASSPTDGRPLHF. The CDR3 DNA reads TGTGCCAGCTCACCCACTGACGGACGTCCCCTCCACTTT.

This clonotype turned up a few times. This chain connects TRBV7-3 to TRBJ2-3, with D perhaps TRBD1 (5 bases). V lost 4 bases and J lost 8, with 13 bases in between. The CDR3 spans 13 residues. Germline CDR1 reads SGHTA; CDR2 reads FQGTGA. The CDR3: CASSSGPVGTQYF. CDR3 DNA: TGTGCCAGCAGCTCAGGGCCCGTTGGTACGCAGTATTTT.

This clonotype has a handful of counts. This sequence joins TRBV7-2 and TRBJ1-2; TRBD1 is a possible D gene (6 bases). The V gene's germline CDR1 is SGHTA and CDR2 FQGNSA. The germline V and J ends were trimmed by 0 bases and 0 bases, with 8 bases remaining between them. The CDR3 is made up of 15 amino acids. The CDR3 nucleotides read TGTGCCAGCAGCTTAGCACGGACAGCTAACTATGGCTACACCTTC. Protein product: CASSLARTANYGYTF. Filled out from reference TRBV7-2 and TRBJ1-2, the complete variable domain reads GAGVSQSPSNKVTEKGKDVELRCDPISGHTALYWYRQSLGQGLEFLIYFQGNSAPDKSGLPSDRFSAERTGGSVSTLTIQRTQQEDSAVYLCASSLARTANYGYTFGSGTRLTVV.

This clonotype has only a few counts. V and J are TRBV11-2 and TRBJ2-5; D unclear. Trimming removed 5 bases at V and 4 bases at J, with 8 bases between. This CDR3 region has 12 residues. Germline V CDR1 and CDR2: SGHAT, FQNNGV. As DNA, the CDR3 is TGTGCCAGCAGCGCCTGGGGAGAGACCCAGTACTTC. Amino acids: CASSAWGETQYF.

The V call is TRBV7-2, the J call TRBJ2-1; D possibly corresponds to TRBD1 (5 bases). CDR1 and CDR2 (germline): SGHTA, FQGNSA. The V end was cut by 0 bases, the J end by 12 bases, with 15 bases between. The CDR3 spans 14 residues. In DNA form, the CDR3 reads TGTGCCAGCAGCTTAGCCTCCCCAGGGCGGCGGCAGTTCTTC. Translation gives CASSLASPGRRQFF.

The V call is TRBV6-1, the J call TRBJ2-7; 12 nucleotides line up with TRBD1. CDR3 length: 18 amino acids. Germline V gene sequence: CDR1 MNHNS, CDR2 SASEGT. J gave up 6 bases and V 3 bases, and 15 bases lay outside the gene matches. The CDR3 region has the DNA TGTGCCAGCAGTGATCGTAACCTCCCGGGACAGGGGGCACTCGAGCAGTACTTC. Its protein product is CASSDRNLPGQGALEQYF.

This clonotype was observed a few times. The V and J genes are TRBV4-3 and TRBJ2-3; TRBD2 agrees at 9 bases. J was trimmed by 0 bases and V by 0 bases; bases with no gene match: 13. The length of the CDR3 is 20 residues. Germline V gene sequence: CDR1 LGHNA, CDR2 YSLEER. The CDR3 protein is CASSQDFRSGGRTSTDTQYF. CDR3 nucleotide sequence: TGCGCCAGCAGCCAAGATTTTAGAAGCGGGGGGCGCACTAGCACAGATACGCAGTATTTT.

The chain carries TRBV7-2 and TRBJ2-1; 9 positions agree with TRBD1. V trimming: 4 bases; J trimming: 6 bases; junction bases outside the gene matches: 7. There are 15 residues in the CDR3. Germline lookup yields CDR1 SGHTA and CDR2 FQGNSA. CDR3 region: CASSYPDRGGNEQFF. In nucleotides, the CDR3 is TGTGCCAGCAGCTACCCGGACAGGGGTGGCAATGAGCAGTTCTTC.